These 10 T cell receptor beta chains came from one sample sequenced in a study of blood T cell repertoires in COVID-19. The assay was immunoSEQ multiplex PCR, and TCRdb's table has in-frame clones only and misses some. The top ten clones hold about 10% of a sample with fewer than 150,000 clones, about 88% of them seen once. The sample consisted of peripheral blood. The source is a man in his fifties or sixties with active or convalescent COVID-19.

The chain is built from TRBV12-5 and TRBJ1-3, with a tentative D call TRBD1 (5 bases). Germline V gene lookup returns CDR1 LGHNT and CDR2 FRNRAP. The CDR3 sequence is 18 residues long. V was cut by 7 bases and J by 0 bases, with 22 bases left in between. DNA of the CDR3: TGTGCTAGTGACGGGGGGACTAGCCTCAAGAGCTCTGGAAACACCATATATTTT. Protein product: CASDGGTSLKSSGNTIYF.

The J gene is TRBJ2-7, the V gene TRBV7-2, with TRBD2 matching 9 bases. Germline CDR1 SGHTA, CDR2 FQGNSA. With V trimmed by 5 bases and J by 3 bases, 5 bases remained unmatched. The CDR3 length is 14 residues. CDR3 sequence reads: CASSTLAGNYEQYF. CDR3 sequence (DNA): TGTGCCAGCAGCACTCTAGCGGGGAACTACGAGCAGTACTTC.

This chain links TRBV4-1 with TRBJ2-3; TRBD2 matches at 8 bases. The CDR3 loop spans 16 amino acids. Germline lookup yields CDR1 MGHRA and CDR2 YSYEKL. V shed 4 bases and J 2 bases; nucleotides not matched to a gene: 8. CDR3 sequence: CASSPREGRVTDTQYF. The CDR3 DNA is TGCGCCAGCAGCCCCCGGGAGGGCCGCGTCACAGATACGCAGTATTTT.

The rearrangement uses TRBV28 and TRBJ1-5; D might be TRBD1 (6 bases). This CDR3 comprises 16 residues. Trimming removed 6 bases from V and 3 bases from J, with 18 bases in between. Germline V gives CDR1 MDHEN, CDR2 SYDVKM. CDR3 DNA: TGTGCCAGCAGGCCCCGGGGGGCTGCCCCCAATCAGCCCCAGCATTTT. Encoded protein: CASRPRGAAPNQPQHF.

This chain links TRBV24-1 with TRBJ2-7, with D hard to call. Trimming took off 4 bases at V and 1 base at J, with 13 bases between the two ends. Germline V gene sequence: CDR1 KGHDR, CDR2 SFDVKD. CDR3 length equals 15 residues. CDR3 DNA sequence: TGTGCCACCAGTGACCCCCGGAGCCGTTCCTACGAGCAGTACTTC. Encoded protein: CATSDPRSRSYEQYF.

The chain is built from TRBV2 and TRBJ2-7; 8 nucleotides align to TRBD1. Looked up from germline, CDR1 is SNHLY and CDR2 is FYNNEI. V lost 9 bases and J lost 5; bases outside the gene matches: 9. This CDR3 region has 13 residues. CDR3 DNA sequence: TGTGCCAGGAAGGGGCAGGGGGCCAACGAGCAGTACTTC. It specifies CARKGQGANEQYF.

V usage is TRBV24-1 and J usage is TRBJ2-6; 9 bases line up with TRBD1. V shed 1 base, J shed 2 bases, and the junction held 5 bases outside the gene matches. CDR3 length: 18 residues. Germline lookup yields CDR1 KGHDR and CDR2 SFDVKD. CDR3 DNA: TGTGCCACCAGTGATTTTGGGACAGGGAAGGCTGGGGCCAACGTCCTGACTTTC. Translating gives CATSDFGTGKAGANVLTF.

The sample holds one count of this clone. The rearrangement joins TRBV4-1 to TRBJ2-5, with D unresolved. V was clipped by 2 bases and J by 1 base, with 5 bases between them. The CDR3 runs 13 residues. Germline V lookup: CDR1 MGHRA, CDR2 YSYEKL. CDR3 coding DNA: TGCGCCAGCAGCCAACAGGCCCAAGAGACCCAGTACTTC. Amino acids: CASSQQAQETQYF.

The rearrangement uses TRBV28 and TRBJ2-5, with 10 nucleotides matching TRBD2. The CDR3 contains 15 residues. Germline V gene data show CDR1 as MDHEN and CDR2 as SYDVKM. V trimming: 6 bases; J trimming: 5 bases; junction bases outside the gene matches: 9. This CDR3 reads CASRNSGRPSETQYF. CDR3 coding DNA: TGTGCCAGCAGGAATAGCGGGAGGCCTTCCGAGACCCAGTACTTC.

The gene calls are TRBV27 and TRBJ1-1; TRBD1 matches 7 bases. Germline CDR1 MNHEY, CDR2 SMNVEV (reference sequence). This CDR3 spans 14 amino acids. The V and J ends lost 4 bases and 4 bases, in that order; junction bases with no gene match: 6. This chain's CDR3 is CASSSTGTATEAFF. The DNA for the CDR3 is TGTGCCAGCAGTTCGACCGGGACAGCCACTGAAGCTTTCTTT.